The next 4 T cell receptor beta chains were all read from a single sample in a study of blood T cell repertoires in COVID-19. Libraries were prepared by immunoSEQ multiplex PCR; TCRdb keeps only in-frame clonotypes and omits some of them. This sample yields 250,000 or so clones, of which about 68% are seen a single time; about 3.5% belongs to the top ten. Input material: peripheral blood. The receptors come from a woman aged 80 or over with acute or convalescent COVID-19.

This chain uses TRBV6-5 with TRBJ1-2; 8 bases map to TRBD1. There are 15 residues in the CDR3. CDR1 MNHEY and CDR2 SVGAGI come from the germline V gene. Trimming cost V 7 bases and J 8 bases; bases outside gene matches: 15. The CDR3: CASKLTGTGSEGYTF. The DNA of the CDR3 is TGTGCCAGCAAACTTACCGGGACAGGATCTGAGGGCTACACCTTC.

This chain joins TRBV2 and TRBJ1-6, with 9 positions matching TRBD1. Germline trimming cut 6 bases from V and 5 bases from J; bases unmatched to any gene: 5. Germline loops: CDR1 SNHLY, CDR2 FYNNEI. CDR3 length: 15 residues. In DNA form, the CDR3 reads TGTGCCAGCAGCGTAGACAGGGGGAATAATTCACCCCTCCACTTT. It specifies CASSVDRGNNSPLHF.

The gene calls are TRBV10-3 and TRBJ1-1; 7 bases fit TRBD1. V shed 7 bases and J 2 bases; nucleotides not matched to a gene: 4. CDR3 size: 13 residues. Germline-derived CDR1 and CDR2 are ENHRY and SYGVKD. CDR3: CAIKGTENTEAFF. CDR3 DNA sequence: TGTGCCATCAAAGGGACAGAAAACACTGAAGCTTTCTTT.

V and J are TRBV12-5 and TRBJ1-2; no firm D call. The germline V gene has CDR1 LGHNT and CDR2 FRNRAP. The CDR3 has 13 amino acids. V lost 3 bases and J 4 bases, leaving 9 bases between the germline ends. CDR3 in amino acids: CASGFEEIYGYTF. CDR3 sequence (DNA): TGTGCTAGTGGTTTCGAGGAGATCTATGGCTACACCTTC.